This TCR beta chain derives from a study of response to subunit inactivated influenza vaccine. In TCRdb, the RT-PCR reads were re-called with MiXCR into one record per CDR3 protein. The sample has roughly 620,000 distinct CDR3 sequences; roughly 10% are singletons. The CDR3 has 17 residues. V was cut by 3 bases and J by 6 bases, with 22 bases left in between. The same specimen was also included in a second study, on T cells expressing NK-cell markers. That study reports: Scientists made TCR beta cDNA using 5'RACE template switching with UMIs. The study found dominant NKG2C+ clonotypes at roughly 1.0-7.0% of CD8+ T cells in about six donors.

This TCR derives from a man between 50 and 59 years old who received an inactivated influenza vaccine. The sequenced sample was PBMCs from blood, obtained on the day of vaccination. This chain links TRBV12-3 or TRBV12-4 with TRBJ2-3, with D tentatively TRBD2 (5 bases). The CDR3 region has the DNA TGTGCCAGCAGTTTTGCGGTCGCGGGCGGCCCCGGCGATACGCAGTATTTT. It encodes CASSFAVAGGPGDTQYF.